The 8 T cell receptor beta chains below come from one sample, sequenced in a study of T cell responses to AZD1222 COVID-19 vaccine (dated by TCRdb to the early 2020s). This specimen's time point label, per the study, means: baseline before first vaccination. Libraries were constructed by the immunoSEQ multiplex PCR assay. Not all clones reach the TCRdb copy of this immuneACCESS table, which keeps in-frame sequences only. Checked studies attribute under half of the gap to unresolved V genes and leave the rest unexplained. The sample includes 97,000 or so clones, with about 88% observed a single time. Of the sample, 5% is held by the ten largest clones. The sample in question was peripheral blood, obtained on day 0 of AZD1222 vaccination. These receptors came from an adult in good health.

The rearrangement uses TRBV5-6 and TRBJ1-2, with D perhaps TRBD1 (5 bases). V gave up 0 bases and J gave up 4 bases, with 10 bases separating them. This CDR3 region has 14 residues. Germline V CDR1 and CDR2: SGHDT, YYEEEE. CDR3 region: CASSLGGETYGYTF. In DNA, the CDR3 is TGTGCCAGCAGCTTGGGAGGGGAGACCTATGGCTACACCTTC. Full variable domain (remainder filled in from reference TRBV5-6 and TRBJ1-2): DAGVTQSPTHLIKTRGQQVTLRCSPKSGHDTVSWYQQALGQGPQFIFQYYEEEERQRGNFPDRFSGHQFPNYSSELNVNALLLGDSALYLCASSLGGETYGYTFGSGTRLTVV.

This chain joins TRBV2 and TRBJ2-7, with TRBD1 matching over 7 bases. This CDR3 has 15 amino acids. Trimming took 2 bases from V and 2 from J; bases not matched to a gene: 6. Germline values: CDR1 SNHLY, CDR2 FYNNEI. CDR3 amino acids: CASSEYLGQAYEQYF. CDR3 bases: TGTGCCAGCAGTGAATACCTCGGACAGGCCTACGAGCAGTACTTC. Full variable domain (missing parts from reference TRBV2 and TRBJ2-7): EPEVTQTPSHQVTQMGQEVILRCVPISNHLYFYWYRQILGQKVEFLVSFYNNEISEKSEIFDDQFSVERPDGSNFTLKIRSTKLEDSAMYFCASSEYLGQAYEQYFGPGTRLTVT.

The chain carries TRBV27 and TRBJ1-6; D not resolved. The CDR3 totals 13 residues. The germline gives CDR1 MNHEY, CDR2 SMNVEV (reference sequence). Trimming pared 2 bases from V and 8 bases from J, leaving 7 bases between. The CDR3 coding sequence is TGTGCCAGCAGTTTACGGGAGCATTCACCCCTCCACTTT. As protein: CASSLREHSPLHF.

The CDR3 sequence: CASSLGTGISYNEQFF. The DNA for the CDR3 is TGTGCCAGCAGCTTAGGCACAGGAATCTCCTACAATGAGCAGTTCTTC. The genes are TRBV7-8 and TRBJ2-1; possibly TRBD1 for D (5 bases). Per germline, CDR1 SGHVS and CDR2 FQNEAQ. This CDR3 is 16 amino acids long. V was cut by 1 base and J by 0 bases, with 10 bases left in between.

The J gene is TRBJ2-2, the V gene TRBV27; D is uncertain. The CDR3 runs to 16 residues. Trimming pared 4 bases from V and 6 bases from J, leaving 18 bases between. Per the germline V gene, CDR1 is MNHEY and CDR2 is SMNVEV (reference sequence). The CDR3 protein is CASSSRPPGRAGELFF. Written as DNA, the CDR3 is TGTGCCAGCAGTTCCCGACCCCCAGGACGCGCCGGGGAGCTGTTTTTT.

This chain uses TRBV6-5 with TRBJ2-3; D ambiguous. The CDR3 is 12 amino acids. CDR1 and CDR2 (germline): MNHEY, SVGAGI. V lost 6 bases and J 4 bases, leaving 8 bases between the germline ends. The CDR3 is CASSPPADTQYF. CDR3 nucleotides: TGTGCCAGCAGCCCACCGGCAGATACGCAGTATTTT.

This clone was seen more than once but under ten times. The rearrangement joins TRBV11-2 to TRBJ1-5; D is unclear. CDR3 length: 15 residues. Germline loops: CDR1 SGHAT, CDR2 FQNNGV. V lost 0 bases and J 6 bases, leaving 12 bases between the germline ends. The CDR3 DNA sequence: TGTGCCAGCAGCTTAGATGATTCCTCGGTTCAGCCCCAGCATTTT. It codes for CASSLDDSSVQPQHF.

V and J are TRBV7-2 and TRBJ1-4; 7 bases are shared with TRBD1. The length of the CDR3 is 14 residues. The germline gives CDR1 SGHTA, CDR2 FQGNSA. V gave up 5 bases and J gave up 3 bases; unmatched junction bases: 3. In nucleotides, the CDR3 is TGTGCCAGCAGCCCAGGGGGGGCTAATGAAAAACTGTTTTTT. Protein: CASSPGGANEKLFF.